The rows below give T cell receptor beta chains drawn from one sample of a study of T cells after yellow fever vaccination. TCRdb analysed the 5' RACE reads with MiXCR anew, one entry per CDR3 protein. The data contain hundreds of thousands of distinct CDR3 sequences, approximately 4% of them singletons. The sequences come from PBMCs, collected 5 days after the yellow fever booster vaccination. All receptors come from a young man who received the YFV17D yellow fever vaccine. CDR3s include the opening cysteine and the closing phenylalanine or tryptophan. The D gene is left open where the match is weak. Rows may omit the clone size; those that give it use once, few, many or a size class.

j_gene: TRBJ2-4; v_gene: TRBV5-1; d_gene: TRBD1; abundance: few; CDR3aa: CASSGIAGGEDSVAKNIQYF; CDR3nt: TGCGCCAGCAGCGGAATCGCAGGGGGCGAAGATTCAGTAGCCAAAAACATTCAGTACTTC
j_gene: TRBJ2-2; v_gene: TRBV9; d_gene: TRBD2; abundance: few; CDR3aa: CASSVQGLGLNTGELFF; CDR3nt: TGTGCCAGCAGCGTACAGGGATTGGGACTAAACACCGGGGAGCTGTTTTTT
j_gene: TRBJ2-7; v_gene: TRBV27; d_gene: TRBD1; abundance: few; CDR3aa: CASSSDRAPYEQYF; CDR3nt: TGTGCCAGCAGTTCTGACAGGGCACCCTACGAGCAGTACTTC
j_gene: TRBJ1-2; v_gene: TRBV25-1; d_gene: NA; abundance: few; CDR3aa: CASSESPRTGYTF; CDR3nt: TGTGCCAGCAGTGAATCCCCCCGGACGGGCTACACCTTC
j_gene: TRBJ2-3; v_gene: TRBV12-3/TRBV12-4; d_gene: TRBD2; abundance: once; CDR3aa: CASRQTSGGVDTQYF; CDR3nt: TGTGCCAGCAGGCAGACTAGCGGGGGAGTGGATACGCAGTATTTT
j_gene: TRBJ2-2; v_gene: TRBV20-1; d_gene: NA; abundance: many; CDR3aa: CSARDVTGELFF; CDR3nt: TGCAGTGCTAGGGACGTCACCGGGGAGCTGTTTTTT
j_gene: TRBJ1-4; v_gene: TRBV6-6; d_gene: NA; abundance: few; CDR3aa: CASLGQGGEKLFF; CDR3nt: TGTGCCAGCCTTGGGCAGGGTGGAGAAAAACTGTTTTTT
j_gene: TRBJ1-1; v_gene: TRBV6-6; d_gene: NA; abundance: NA; CDR3aa: CASSPQGREAFF; CDR3nt: TGTGCCAGCAGTCCACAGGGACGTGAAGCTTTCTTT
j_gene: TRBJ1-6; v_gene: TRBV7-9; d_gene: TRBD1; abundance: NA; CDR3aa: CASSLAVPGQGERALHF; CDR3nt: TGTGCCAGCAGCTTAGCAGTACCGGGACAGGGTGAAAGGGCCCTCCACTTT
j_gene: TRBJ1-5; v_gene: TRBV12-3/TRBV12-4; d_gene: NA; abundance: few; CDR3aa: CASSFAGGGDQPQHF; CDR3nt: TGTGCCAGCAGTTTCGCGGGGGGGGGAGATCAGCCCCAGCATTTT
j_gene: TRBJ1-3; v_gene: TRBV4-3; d_gene: TRBD1; abundance: many; CDR3aa: CASSQDTIQGAGNTIYF; CDR3nt: TGCGCCAGCAGCCAAGATACAATCCAGGGGGCTGGAAACACCATATATTTT
j_gene: TRBJ2-1; v_gene: TRBV7-2; d_gene: NA; abundance: few; CDR3aa: CASSPPGPTEQFF; CDR3nt: TGTGCCAGCAGCCCGCCAGGGCCTACTGAGCAGTTCTTC
j_gene: TRBJ2-2; v_gene: TRBV5-8; d_gene: TRBD1; abundance: few; CDR3aa: CASSTPGQGTTGELFF; CDR3nt: TGTGCCAGCAGCACACCGGGACAGGGGACCACCGGGGAGCTGTTTTTT
j_gene: TRBJ1-1; v_gene: TRBV24-1; d_gene: NA; abundance: NA; CDR3aa: CATSRQGGLAFF; CDR3nt: TGTGCCACCAGTCGCCAGGGCGGGTTAGCTTTCTTT
j_gene: TRBJ1-1; v_gene: TRBV19; d_gene: NA; abundance: NA; CDR3aa: CASSIAGGYTEAFF; CDR3nt: TGTGCCAGTAGTATCGCGGGAGGATACACTGAAGCTTTCTTT
j_gene: TRBJ1-2; v_gene: TRBV19; d_gene: TRBD1; abundance: NA; CDR3aa: CASSTFHRDRGAGYTF; CDR3nt: TGTGCCAGTAGTACTTTCCACCGGGACAGGGGCGCTGGCTACACCTTC
j_gene: TRBJ2-7; v_gene: TRBV20-1; d_gene: NA; abundance: many; CDR3aa: CSARGRWGNKQYF; CDR3nt: TGCAGTGCTAGAGGGCGGTGGGGCAATAAGCAGTACTTC
j_gene: TRBJ2-7; v_gene: TRBV11-2; d_gene: NA; abundance: NA; CDR3aa: CASSRGELGEQYF; CDR3nt: TGTGCCAGCAGCCGAGGGGAGTTGGGCGAGCAGTACTTC
j_gene: TRBJ2-7; v_gene: TRBV9; d_gene: NA; abundance: few; CDR3aa: CASSVTGGGETYEQYF; CDR3nt: TGTGCCAGCAGCGTAACCGGCGGCGGGGAGACCTACGAGCAGTACTTC
j_gene: TRBJ2-1; v_gene: TRBV20-1; d_gene: NA; abundance: NA; CDR3aa: CSARASAYNEQFF; CDR3nt: TGCAGTGCTAGAGCCAGCGCCTACAATGAGCAGTTCTTC
j_gene: TRBJ1-2; v_gene: TRBV12-3/TRBV12-4; d_gene: NA; abundance: few; CDR3aa: CASSPTTDLSYGYTF; CDR3nt: TGTGCCAGCAGTCCCACGACTGACCTCTCCTATGGCTACACCTTC
j_gene: TRBJ2-3; v_gene: TRBV18; d_gene: NA; abundance: NA; CDR3aa: CASSPRDFAPSTDTQYF; CDR3nt: TGTGCCAGCTCACCACGAGACTTTGCGCCTAGCACAGATACGCAGTATTTT
j_gene: TRBJ1-2; v_gene: TRBV7-2; d_gene: NA; abundance: few; CDR3aa: CASSFNFNYGYTF; CDR3nt: TGTGCCAGCAGCTTTAATTTTAACTATGGCTACACCTTC
j_gene: TRBJ1-5; v_gene: TRBV7-2; d_gene: NA; abundance: NA; CDR3aa: CASSTRDGYQPQHF; CDR3nt: TGTGCCAGCAGCACCCGGGACGGATATCAGCCCCAGCATTTT
j_gene: TRBJ2-2; v_gene: TRBV5-1; d_gene: NA; abundance: NA; CDR3aa: CASSLASATGELFF; CDR3nt: TGCGCCAGCAGCTTGGCCTCAGCCACCGGGGAGCTGTTTTTT
j_gene: TRBJ1-2; v_gene: TRBV5-1; d_gene: NA; abundance: few; CDR3aa: CASSPDRIKGYTF; CDR3nt: TGCGCCAGCAGCCCGGACAGAATCAAGGGCTACACCTTC
j_gene: TRBJ2-1; v_gene: TRBV3-1; d_gene: TRBD1; abundance: few; CDR3aa: CASSPRRGGTDEQFF; CDR3nt: TGTGCCAGCAGCCCCCGTCGAGGGGGCACCGATGAGCAGTTCTTC
j_gene: TRBJ2-5; v_gene: TRBV7-6; d_gene: NA; abundance: many; CDR3aa: CASSLAARGETQYF; CDR3nt: TGTGCCAGCAGCTTAGCCGCCCGCGGGGAGACCCAGTACTTC
j_gene: TRBJ2-3; v_gene: TRBV6-4; d_gene: NA; abundance: NA; CDR3aa: CASRASGSDTQYF; CDR3nt: TGTGCCAGCAGAGCCAGTGGGTCAGATACGCAGTATTTT